This T cell receptor (beta chain) was identified in a study of blood T cell repertoires in COVID-19. Study-level information: Samples of COVID-19 (acute and convalescent) were obtained from the United States, Italy and Spain.

Germline loops: CDR1 KGHSH, CDR2 LQKENI. The junction had 13 bases not matched to a gene; V was cut back by 6 bases and J by 8 bases. CDR3 size: 16 residues. Profiled with immunoSEQ multiplex PCR; TCRdb holds only in-frame clones, not every one. The table lists approximately 65,000 clones, 86% of them singletons. Sequenced input: peripheral blood. The clonotype comes from a middle-aged man with acute or convalescent COVID-19. The chain uses TRBV18 and TRBJ2-1, with 10 bases that match TRBD2. The CDR3 nucleotides are TGTGCCAGCTCGCCGCGGAGCGGGGGGGCCTTGGATGAGCAGTTCTTC. This sequence encodes CASSPRSGGALDEQFF.